Shown below are 28 T cell receptor beta chains from a single sample sequenced in a study of metastatic and nonmetastatic thyroid tumors. TCRdb re-called clones via MiXCR from the PCR reads. This sample has several thousand clones, with around 32% found just once. Before thyroid surgery, none of the patients had received any treatment. Sample: adjacent normal tissue. The source of these receptors is a female donor with papillary thyroid cancer or a benign thyroid nodule (not recorded which). Some clones in this sample may be carry-over from other donors' samples.

The table lists this clone with a few counts. The chain carries TRBV12-3 or TRBV12-4 and TRBJ2-7; 7 bases are a match to TRBD1. The J segment lost 2 bases and the V segment lost 4 bases, leaving 11 bases of the junction unmatched. The CDR3 has 16 residues. The CDR3 reads CASSSHRGLPPYEQYF. The DNA of the CDR3 is TGTGCCAGCAGTTCTCACAGGGGATTACCTCCCTACGAGCAGTACTTC.

This clone is deemed medium-sized (0.01 to 0.1%). This chain uses TRBV7-9 with TRBJ2-7, with TRBD1 identical over 8 bases. Germline values: CDR1 SEHNR, CDR2 FQNEAQ (reference sequence). V shed 3 bases, J shed 1 base, and the junction held 5 bases outside the gene matches. This CDR3 is built from 15 residues. The CDR3 nucleotides read TGTGCCAGCAGCTTCCAGGACAGGGCTTCCTACGAGCAGTACTTC. Its protein is CASSFQDRASYEQYF.

The V gene is TRBV5-5, the J gene TRBJ2-7, with 11 nucleotides matching TRBD2. CDR1 is SGHKS, CDR2 YYEKEE, per germline (reference sequence). V lost 0 bases to trimming and J lost 4 bases; unmatched junction nucleotides: 6. The CDR3 length is 16 residues. Here the CDR3 reads CASSLAPSGGLYEQYF. CDR3 in DNA: TGTGCCAGCAGCTTGGCCCCTAGCGGGGGGCTGTACGAGCAGTACTTC.

The J gene is TRBJ1-5, the V gene TRBV2; D is ambiguous. The CDR3 contains 12 residues. Per germline, CDR1 SNHLY and CDR2 FYNNEI. The V end lost 4 bases, the J end lost 1 base, and 2 bases lay between the germline ends. The CDR3 DNA follows: TGTGCCAGCAGTGCAAGCAATCAGCCCCAGCATTTT. Residues: CASSASNQPQHF.

This clone has more than one count but fewer than ten. The gene calls are TRBV6-1 and TRBJ1-5, with D tentatively TRBD1 (5 bases). The CDR3 has 14 amino acids. Germline loops: CDR1 MNHNS, CDR2 SASEGT. The V end lost 6 bases, the J end lost 7 bases, and 16 bases lay between the germline ends. This CDR3 reads CASSDTGVPQPQHF. In DNA form, the CDR3 reads TGTGCCAGCAGCGACACAGGCGTCCCCCAGCCCCAGCATTTT.

V is TRBV5-1 and J is TRBJ2-4; no firm D call. The J call may be in error: the DNA end matches TRBJ2-3 better. CDR1 SGHRS and CDR2 YFSETQ come from the germline V gene. This CDR3 has 14 amino acids. DNA for the CDR3: TGCGCCAGCAGGGTGGGCCTAAACACAGAAACCCAGTATTTT. This gives the protein CASRVGLNTETQYF.

The CDR3 DNA reads TGCGCCAGCAGCCGTCCTGACAGGGGATCCTACGAGCAGTACTTC. This gives the protein CASSRPDRGSYEQYF. The chain carries TRBV5-1 and TRBJ2-7, with 8 nucleotides matching TRBD1. The CDR3 has 15 residues. Per the germline V gene, CDR1 is SGHRS and CDR2 is YFSETQ. The junction had 7 bases not matched to a gene; V was cut back by 4 bases and J by 1 base.

By sample share, this clone is medium-sized. This chain uses TRBV4-3 with TRBJ2-7; 12 nucleotides match TRBD2. The length of the CDR3 is 14 residues. J was trimmed by 3 bases and V by 9 bases; bases with no gene match: 6. Germline CDR1 is LGHNA and CDR2 is YSLEER. The CDR3 sequence: CASPTSGGYYEQYF. The CDR3 region has the DNA TGCGCCAGTCCGACTAGCGGGGGCTACTACGAGCAGTACTTC.

This clone is categorized as medium-sized. V is TRBV28 and J is TRBJ2-2; 9 bases map to TRBD1. The V gene end was trimmed by 5 bases and the J gene end by 4 bases; junction bases not matched to a gene: 5. The germline CDR1 and CDR2 sequences are MDHEN and SYDVKM. The CDR3 consists of 15 residues. The CDR3 loop is CASSMGQGGTGELFF. The CDR3 region has the DNA TGTGCCAGCAGTATGGGACAGGGAGGCACCGGGGAGCTGTTTTTT.

This clone was observed many times. A much bigger clone sits one base away, suggesting this may be a read error. V gene TRBV4-3 combines with J gene TRBJ2-2; TRBD2 aligns across 10 bases. The CDR3 is 17 amino acids. J lost 6 bases, V lost 4 bases, and 11 bases had no gene match. From germline, CDR1 is LGHNA and CDR2 YSLEER. The CDR3 sequence is CASSPRLAGASAGELFF. The CDR3 region has the DNA TGCGCCAGCAGCCCCCGACTAGCGGGCGCATCCGCCGGGGAGCTGTTTTTT.

This chain uses TRBV30 with TRBJ1-1, with D hard to call. The CDR3 length is 13 residues. V was trimmed by 3 bases and J by 8 bases, leaving 16 bases between them. CDR1 and CDR2 from the germline V gene are GTSNPN and SVGIG (reference sequence). DNA for the CDR3: TGTGCCTGGAGCCTAGTTCGTCTCGGAGAAGCTTTCTTT. The encoded protein is CAWSLVRLGEAFF.

This clone was recorded only once. The chain employs TRBV11-2 and TRBJ2-1, with 8 bases identical to TRBD2. In germline, CDR1 is SGHAT, CDR2 FQNNGV. CDR3 length: 18 residues. Trimming removed 1 base from V and 6 bases from J; junction bases left unmatched: 14. CDR3 loop: CASSLVSSGSWGANEQFF. Here the CDR3 DNA reads TGTGCCAGCAGCTTAGTCTCCAGCGGGAGTTGGGGTGCCAATGAGCAGTTCTTC. Filled out from reference TRBV11-2 and TRBJ2-1, the complete variable domain reads EAGVAQSPRYKIIEKRQSVAFWCNPISGHATLYWYQQILGQGPKLLIQFQNNGVVDDSQLPKDRFSAERLKGVDSTLKIQPAKLEDSAVYLCASSLVSSGSWGANEQFFGPGTRLTVL.

The chain couples TRBV13 to TRBJ2-2; 12 bases map to TRBD1. CDR1 is PRHDT and CDR2 is FYEKMQ in the germline V gene (reference sequence). The V segment lost 5 bases and the J segment 3 bases; nucleotides outside the gene matches: 13. The CDR3 runs to 19 residues. CDR3 DNA: TGTGCCAGCAGCCCAGGGTGGGGACAGGGGGCTTTGGACACCGGGGAGCTGTTTTTT. Translated, it gives CASSPGWGQGALDTGELFF. The complete variable domain, with remaining parts taken from reference TRBV13 and TRBJ2-2, reads AAGVIQSPRHLIKEKRETATLKCYPIPRHDTVYWYQQGPGQDPQFLISFYEKMQSDKGSIPDRFSAQQFSDYHSELNMSSLELGDSALYFCASSPGWGQGALDTGELFFGEGSRLTVL.

The chain carries TRBV28 and TRBJ2-1, with D hard to call. Trimming cost V 5 bases and J 7 bases, with 12 bases left between them. Germline loops: CDR1 MDHEN, CDR2 SYDVKM. This CDR3 comprises 13 residues. The CDR3 DNA follows: TGTGCCAGCAGTCCACCCCAGGCAAATGAGCAGTTCTTC. This sequence encodes CASSPPQANEQFF.

The genes are TRBV5-1 and TRBJ2-7; possibly TRBD1 for D (5 bases). This CDR3 has 12 amino acids. Trimming took off 5 bases at V and 4 bases at J, with 10 bases between the two ends. CDR1 is SGHRS, CDR2 YFSETQ, per germline. CDR3 sequence: CASSFDSYEQYF. For the CDR3, the DNA is TGCGCCAGCAGTTTCGACAGTTACGAGCAGTACTTC.

Details on this clone: An end of the junction does not agree with germline; a read error may underlie this. The chain couples TRBV20-1 to TRBJ1-5, with 8 nucleotides matching TRBD1. This CDR3 contains 16 residues. Germline V gives CDR1 DFQATT, CDR2 SNEGSKA (reference sequence). As DNA, the CDR3 is TGCAGTGCTAGGACATTTCAGGGGGCGCATGATCAGTCCCAGCATTTT. This sequence encodes CSARTFQGAHDQSQHF.

Within the sample, this clone is large. The chain has TRBV27 and TRBJ2-1, with a possible D match to TRBD1 (5 bases). CDR1 MNHEY and CDR2 SMNVEV come from the germline V gene (reference sequence). V lost 4 bases, J lost 8 bases, and 18 bases lay in between. The CDR3 totals 15 residues. CDR3 protein: CASSSTHRQGDEQFF. CDR3 nucleotide sequence: TGTGCCAGCAGTTCCACCCACCGTCAGGGTGATGAGCAGTTCTTC.

This clone has only a few counts. The V call is TRBV12-3 or TRBV12-4, the J call TRBJ2-7; D is possibly TRBD2 (10 bases). The CDR3 has 20 amino acids. V was clipped by 3 bases and J by 0 bases, with 27 bases between them. The CDR3 DNA sequence: TGTGCCAGCAGTTTCAGCGGGACAGGGAAACTAGCGGGATTCTCCTACGAGCAGTACTTC. It is translated as CASSFSGTGKLAGFSYEQYF.

This clone appeared a few times. The chain carries TRBV12-3 or TRBV12-4 and TRBJ2-4, with a weak D call TRBD2 (6 bases). Trimming cost V 3 bases and J 2 bases, with 8 bases left between them. The CDR3 loop spans 14 amino acids. The CDR3 coding sequence is TGTGCCAGCAGTTTCGGGGGTTCCAAAAACATTCAGTACTTC. This sequence encodes CASSFGGSKNIQYF.

This clone has only a few counts. V usage is TRBV12-5 and J usage is TRBJ2-2; D remains ambiguous. Trimming removed 7 bases from V and 0 bases from J, with 21 bases in between. This CDR3 has 18 amino acids. Germline V gene lookup returns CDR1 LGHNT and CDR2 FRNRAP. The CDR3 protein is CASAADQWGSTNTGELFF. DNA of the CDR3: TGTGCTAGTGCCGCAGATCAATGGGGTAGCACGAACACCGGGGAGCTGTTTTTT.

In this sample, this clone is medium-sized. The rearrangement links TRBV15 to TRBJ1-5, with D possibly being TRBD1 (6 bases). Trimming removed 0 bases at V and 7 bases at J, with 16 bases between. The CDR3 covers 16 residues. Germline CDR1 and CDR2: LNHNV and YYDKDF (reference sequence). CDR3 protein: CATSRDGGFMGQPQHF. The CDR3 region has the DNA TGTGCCACCAGCAGAGATGGGGGCTTCATGGGGCAGCCCCAGCATTTT. Drawing the rest from reference TRBV15 and TRBJ1-5, the complete variable domain is DAMVIQNPRYQVTQFGKPVTLSCSQTLNHNVMYWYQQKSSQAPKLLFHYYDKDFNNEADTPDNFQSRRPNTSFCFLDIRSPGLGDTAMYLCATSRDGGFMGQPQHFGDGTRLSIL.

This clone was found many times. V is TRBV14 and J is TRBJ2-2; D call uncertain. The V end was cut by 4 bases, the J end by 7 bases, with 7 bases between. The CDR3 sequence is 12 residues long. Germline V CDR1 and CDR2: SGHDN, FVKESK. The CDR3 region has the DNA TGTGCCAGCAGCCCACGGGTCGGGGAGCTGTTTTTT. The encoded protein is CASSPRVGELFF.

The rearrangement links TRBV9 to TRBJ1-2; the D is unclear. Germline CDR1 reads SGDLS; CDR2 reads YYNGEE. The V and J ends lost 4 bases and 7 bases respectively, with 17 bases between them. The CDR3 loop spans 14 amino acids. The CDR3 spells CASSPRERVAGYTF. Here the CDR3 DNA reads TGTGCCAGCAGCCCTCGCGAAAGGGTGGCTGGCTACACCTTC.

The V call is TRBV24-1, the J call TRBJ1-2, with TRBD1 as a possible D gene (5 bases). Germline assignment: CDR1 KGHDR and CDR2 SFDVKD. The CDR3 contains 14 residues. Trimming took off 4 bases at V and 4 bases at J, with 12 bases between the two ends. CDR3 sequence: CATSDTGTIYGYTF. The CDR3 region has the DNA TGTGCCACCAGTGACACCGGGACCATCTATGGCTACACCTTC.

This clone was detected a few times. The chain joins TRBV6-6 to TRBJ1-2; TRBD1 aligns across 7 bases. In germline, CDR1 is MNHNY, CDR2 SVGAGI (reference sequence). V was clipped by 0 bases and J by 4 bases; unmatched bases: 5. The CDR3 has 15 residues. In DNA form, the CDR3 reads TGTGCCAGCAGTTACTCACGTACAGGGGTCTATGGCTACACCTTC. Protein sequence: CASSYSRTGVYGYTF.

This clone was observed a few times. The chain's CDR3 is CASSEVPHEQYF. In DNA, the CDR3 is TGTGCCAGCAGTGAAGTCCCCCACGAGCAGTACTTC. The genes are TRBV6-1 and TRBJ2-7; D gene ambiguous. Germline CDR1 reads MNHNS; CDR2 reads SASEGT. V was cut by 1 base and J by 5 bases, with 6 bases left in between. The CDR3 extends over 12 amino acids.

In its sample, this clone was seen a few times. The chain links TRBV27 to TRBJ1-1; the D gene is possibly TRBD1 (5 bases). This CDR3 is 13 amino acids long. V lost 0 bases and J lost 9, with 11 bases in between. Looked up from germline, CDR1 is MNHEY and CDR2 is SMNVEV (reference sequence). This chain's CDR3 is CASSLSGPGKAFF. The CDR3 coding sequence is TGTGCCAGCAGTTTATCGGGGCCGGGGAAAGCTTTCTTT.

This clone has only a few counts. The chain employs TRBV6-2 or TRBV6-3 and TRBJ1-2; 11 bases agree with TRBD1. CDR1 and CDR2 (germline): MNHEY, SVGEGT. CDR3 length: 16 residues. V was pared by 6 bases and J by 3 bases, with 9 bases of the junction left unmatched. CDR3 nucleotide sequence: TGTGCCAGCAGCTGGGACAGGGGGAGGTATTACTATGGCTACACCTTC. Residues: CASSWDRGRYYYGYTF.